This passage covers 16 T cell receptor beta chains from one sample sequenced in a study of blood T cell repertoires in COVID-19. The assay was immunoSEQ multiplex PCR, and TCRdb's table has in-frame clones only and misses some. Counted here are 100,000 to 150,000 clones, roughly 84% occurring once; the ten biggest clones make up more than 0.9%. The material sequenced was peripheral blood. Receptors were obtained from a woman older than 75 with acute or convalescent COVID-19.

This chain links TRBV6-2 or TRBV6-3 with TRBJ1-2, with TRBD1 matching 7 bases. The CDR3 loop spans 16 amino acids. Germline loops: CDR1 MNHEY, CDR2 SVGEGT. V shed 5 bases and J 2 bases; nucleotides not matched to a gene: 11. Here the CDR3 DNA reads TGTGCCAGCAGTGACCGGACAGGACGGTTCAACTATGGCTACACCTTC. Encoded protein: CASSDRTGRFNYGYTF.

The rearrangement links TRBV5-4 to TRBJ2-7, with 9 nucleotides matching TRBD1. This CDR3 contains 17 residues. The trim removed 1 base at V and 2 bases at J, leaving 10 bases unmatched. Germline CDR1 reads SGHNT; CDR2 reads YYREEE (reference sequence). The CDR3 loop reads CASSLLSGTGNPYEQYF. The CDR3 nucleotides read TGTGCCAGCAGCTTGCTGTCGGGGACAGGGAATCCCTACGAGCAGTACTTC.

V usage is TRBV6-5 and J usage is TRBJ1-1; 9 bases map to TRBD1. V lost 8 bases, J lost 1 base, and 5 bases stayed unmatched. The CDR3 totals 14 residues. CDR1 and CDR2 from the germline V gene are MNHEY and SVGAGI. CDR3 sequence reads: CASRRDRANTEAFF. The CDR3 nucleotides are TGTGCCAGCCGGAGGGACAGGGCGAACACTGAAGCTTTCTTT.

The genes are TRBV18 and TRBJ1-1, with D unclear. Germline V gene sequence: CDR1 KGHSH, CDR2 LQKENI. Trimming stripped 4 bases from V and 4 bases from J, with 13 bases between. This CDR3 is 14 amino acids long. The CDR3 reads CASSRELGVTEAFF. The CDR3 DNA reads as TGTGCCAGCTCACGCGAGCTTGGAGTCACTGAAGCTTTCTTT.

This chain connects TRBV28 to TRBJ1-1, with unresolved D. This CDR3 is built from 13 residues. Germline lookup yields CDR1 MDHEN and CDR2 SYDVKM. V lost 11 bases and J 0 bases, leaving 13 bases between the germline ends. The CDR3 sequence is CAERGIMNTEAFF. CDR3 sequence (DNA): TGTGCCGAACGCGGAATTATGAACACTGAAGCTTTCTTT. The variable domain in full, with the rest retrieved from reference TRBV28 and TRBJ1-1, is DVKVTQSSRYLVKRTGEKVFLECVQDMDHENMFWYRQDPGLGLRLIYFSYDVKMKEKGDIPEGYSVSREKKERFSLILESASTNQTSMYLCAERGIMNTEAFFGQGTRLTVV.

The gene calls are TRBV15 and TRBJ1-5, with 10 nucleotides matching TRBD1. The V segment lost 0 bases and the J segment 2 bases; nucleotides outside the gene matches: 1. From germline, CDR1 is LNHNV and CDR2 YYDKDF (reference sequence). There are 16 residues in the CDR3. The CDR3 coding sequence is TGTGCCACCAGCAGAGACGGACAGGGGGGCAATCAGCCCCAGCATTTT. Translated: CATSRDGQGGNQPQHF.

This clone was picked up a small number of times. The chain links TRBV28 to TRBJ2-7; 10 bases are shared with TRBD1. V dropped 4 bases and J dropped 3; count of bases not matched to a gene: 6. The CDR3 contains 15 residues. Germline V gives CDR1 MDHEN, CDR2 SYDVKM. The CDR3 is CASSSRDRGGYEQYF. In DNA form, the CDR3 reads TGTGCCAGCAGTTCCCGGGACAGGGGTGGCTACGAGCAGTACTTC. Full variable domain (outside the CDR3, taken from reference TRBV28 and TRBJ2-7): DVKVTQSSRYLVKRTGEKVFLECVQDMDHENMFWYRQDPGLGLRLIYFSYDVKMKEKGDIPEGYSVSREKKERFSLILESASTNQTSMYLCASSSRDRGGYEQYFGPGTRLTVT.

The chain uses TRBV4-1 and TRBJ2-5; 12 bases agree with TRBD2. J was trimmed by 2 bases and V by 4 bases; bases with no gene match: 5. The V gene's germline CDR1 is MGHRA and CDR2 YSYEKL. CDR3 length: 16 amino acids. CDR3 bases: TGCGCCAGCAGCCTAAGGACTAGCGGGACACAAGAGACCCAGTACTTC. Translating it yields CASSLRTSGTQETQYF.

The V and J genes are TRBV11-3 and TRBJ1-1; no clear D. The CDR3 spans 13 residues. CDR1 and CDR2 (germline): SGHNT, YENEEA. Trimming removed 8 bases from V and 3 bases from J, with 13 bases in between. CDR3 nucleotide sequence: TGTGCCAGCTCCTTACGGGAGCACACTGAAGCTTTCTTT. This sequence encodes CASSLREHTEAFF. Full variable domain (outside the CDR3, taken from reference TRBV11-3 and TRBJ1-1): EAGVVQSPRYKIIEKKQPVAFWCNPISGHNTLYWYLQNLGQGPELLIRYENEEAVDDSQLPKDRFSAERLKGVDSTLKIQPAELGDSAVYLCASSLREHTEAFFGQGTRLTVV.

The chain recombines TRBV9 with TRBJ2-5, with 10 bases identical to TRBD1. The CDR3 has 15 residues. Unmatched junction bases numbered 6, after V lost 2 bases and J lost 5 bases. Germline V lookup: CDR1 SGDLS, CDR2 YYNGEE. The CDR3 reads CASSVAGTGDETQYF. The CDR3 DNA reads as TGTGCCAGCAGCGTGGCCGGGACAGGGGACGAGACCCAGTACTTC.

The CDR3 here is CASKGRSQVPLPLHF. In nucleotides, the CDR3 is TGTGCCAGCAAGGGGCGGTCTCAGGTCCCATTACCCCTCCACTTT. This chain joins TRBV2 and TRBJ1-6; TRBD1 might be the D (5 bases). The CDR3 has 15 residues. V was cut by 7 bases and J by 12 bases, with 22 bases left in between. Germline assignment: CDR1 SNHLY and CDR2 FYNNEI.

Here the CDR3 reads CASCTGGGNSPLHF. Here the CDR3 DNA reads TGCGCCAGCTGTACAGGGGGAGGTAATTCACCCCTCCACTTT. The chain couples TRBV5-1 to TRBJ1-6; TRBD1 matches at 8 bases. Germline lookup yields CDR1 SGHRS and CDR2 YFSETQ. V shed 7 bases and J 6 bases; nucleotides not matched to a gene: 6. This CDR3 is built from 14 residues. Looking up the rest from reference TRBV5-1 and TRBJ1-6 gives the full variable domain: KAGVTQTPRYLIKTRGQQVTLSCSPISGHRSVSWYQQTPGQGLQFLFEYFSETQRNKGNFPGRFSGRQFSNSRSEMNVSTLELGDSALYLCASCTGGGNSPLHFGNGTRLTVT.

The chain uses TRBV3-1 (or the pseudogene TRBV3-2) and TRBJ2-7; 7 bases align to TRBD1. Germline loops: CDR1 LGHDT, CDR2 YNNKEL (reference sequence). The CDR3 is made up of 14 amino acids. V lost 1 base, J lost 0 bases, and 0 bases stayed unmatched. CDR3 in amino acids: CASSQGQGSYEQYF. Here the CDR3 DNA reads TGTGCCAGCAGCCAAGGACAGGGCTCCTACGAGCAGTACTTC.

The genes are TRBV4-2 and TRBJ2-3, with 8 bases that match TRBD2. CDR3 length: 17 amino acids. Germline CDR1 reads LGHNA; CDR2 reads YNFKEQ. Losses at the gene ends were 0 bases for V and 1 base for J; bases not matched to a gene: 6. In DNA form, the CDR3 reads TGTGCCAGCAGCCAAGATCAGACGACTAGCGGCACAGATACGCAGTATTTT. It specifies CASSQDQTTSGTDTQYF.

The V gene is TRBV29-1, the J gene TRBJ2-7, with D perhaps matching TRBD1 (8 bases). CDR3 length: 14 residues. Germline V lookup: CDR1 SQVTM, CDR2 ANQGSEA. Deletions cut 6 bases from V and 0 bases from J, with 15 bases between. The CDR3 DNA reads as TGCAGCGTCTCAGGGGGCGGGAGCTCCTACGAGCAGTACTTC. It specifies CSVSGGGSSYEQYF.

This clone has only a few counts. V and J are TRBV14 and TRBJ1-4, with no clear D. Germline V gene data show CDR1 as SGHDN and CDR2 as FVKESK. The CDR3 is 18 residues long. V was shortened by 3 bases and J by 0 bases, with 17 bases between the two germline ends. The DNA of the CDR3 is TGTGCCAGCAGCCAGGTGGCCCTTTGGAGTGCAACTAATGAAAAACTGTTTTTT. It specifies CASSQVALWSATNEKLFF. The whole variable domain, filled in from reference TRBV14 and TRBJ1-4, reads EAGVTQFPSHSVIEKGQTVTLRCDPISGHDNLYWYRRVMGKEIKFLLHFVKESKQDESGMPNNRFLAERTGGTYSTLKVQPAELEDSGVYFCASSQVALWSATNEKLFFGSGTQLSVL.